The subject of this entry is one T cell receptor beta chain. What it recognizes is unknown. This entry belongs to a study of cytomegalovirus exposure and HLA in healthy donors. Study-wide points: Upon later analysis, TCR association rates were observed to vary by HLA locus, being highest for DRB1 and lowest for HLA-C. More clonal expansion characterized HLA-associated TCR beta chains than equally common others in a later analysis. Owing to their indistinguishability, certain V segments, notably TRBV6-2 and TRBV6-3, were excluded.

A multiplex PCR was run with 60 Vbeta primers and 13 Jbeta primers. Only in-frame clones appear in the TCRdb table, and some are missing; sequencing was by immunoSEQ multiplex PCR. The profile covers fewer than 120,000 clones, with 80% to 85% appearing a single time and 2.5% to 3% taken by the ten largest. The CDR3 is 15 residues long. The germline V gene has CDR1 SGDLS and CDR2 YYNGEE. The receptor was derived from a woman in her sixties or seventies in good health and CMV-seropositive. Sequenced input: PBMCs. V is TRBV9 and J is TRBJ2-5, with D possibly matching TRBD1 (5 bases). With the DNA end fitting TRBJ2-7 better, the J assignment may be wrong. CDR3 residues: CASSPNPGHSYEQYF. CDR3 in DNA: TGTGCCAGCAGCCCCAACCCAGGACACTCCTACGAGCAGTACTTC.